The source of this T cell receptor beta chain is a study of T cell repertoires in cytomegalovirus infection. The overall study: Carrying CMV and the relevant HLA type showed in public TCR beta signatures. Study-wide results and limits: Dominating the ex vivo response were HLA-C-restricted CMV-specific TCR beta clonotypes. People with CMV and the relevant HLA were identified by cumulative public TCR beta family frequency.

Via MiXCR, TCRdb re-called the reads, giving one row per CDR3 protein. The sample has about 100,000 distinct CDR3 sequences; 25% to 35% are singletons. Only a few counts were recorded for this clonotype. Antigen specificity is unknown. Between the trimmed V and J ends, which lost 6 bases and 8 bases, there was a span of 16 bases. This CDR3 contains 14 residues. Sample: CD8+ T cells from cultured PBMCs, taken from culture after CMV antigen stimulation. The clonotype was recovered from a human donor in good health (CMV status not recorded). Some clones in this sample may be carry-over from other donors' samples. V is TRBV12-3 or TRBV12-4 and J is TRBJ2-2; D gene uncertain. This chain's CDR3 is CASSPGPVGGELFF. The CDR3 DNA reads TGTGCCAGCAGCCCCGGACCTGTCGGAGGGGAGCTGTTTTTT.